The 10 T cell receptor beta chains in this list originate from one sample, sequenced in a study of blood T cells in healthy people across ages. Sample-barcoded 5' priming and a J-beta primer mix drove a second PCR of roughly 6 to 12 cycles. A single record per CDR3 protein comes from TCRdb applying MiXCR to the 5' RACE reads. The sample comprises just over 800,000 distinct CDR3 sequences, 62% of which are singletons, and 28% rests with the top ten. Sequences were obtained from blood. These TCRs come from a young man in good health.

There are a few counts of this clonotype. V usage is TRBV3-1 and J usage is TRBJ2-7; TRBD1 might be the D (5 bases). TRBJ2-5 explains the end of the DNA better; the J call may be wrong. This CDR3 has 13 residues. Germline V CDR1 and CDR2: LGHDT, YNNKEL (reference sequence). DNA for the CDR3: TGTGCCAGCAGCCAACAGGGTACGGAGACCCAGTACTTC. This encodes CASSQQGTETQYF.

This clonotype has a handful of counts. V gene TRBV29-1 combines with J gene TRBJ2-7, with TRBD1 as a possible D gene (6 bases). The length of the CDR3 is 14 residues. Germline values: CDR1 SQVTM, CDR2 ANQGSEA. V was pared by 1 base and J by 6 bases, with 16 bases between. This CDR3 reads CSVEVSLRGGEQYF. CDR3 bases: TGCAGCGTTGAAGTTTCTCTCAGGGGCGGCGAGCAGTACTTC.

This clonotype showed up just a few times. The J gene is TRBJ2-5, the V gene TRBV20-1; D unclear. The V and J ends lost 3 bases and 5 bases respectively, with 10 bases between them. CDR1 and CDR2 (germline): DFQATT, SNEGSKA (reference sequence). The CDR3 consists of 12 residues. The CDR3 DNA reads as TGCAGTGCTAGTAGTTGGCAGGAGACCCAGTACTTC. It translates to CSASSWQETQYF.

The chain links TRBV7-2 to TRBJ2-1; tentative D call: TRBD2 (6 bases). Looked up from germline, CDR1 is SGHTA and CDR2 is FQGNSA. Trimming stripped 5 bases from V and 9 bases from J, with 17 bases between. The CDR3 extends over 14 amino acids. CDR3 loop: CASSPAGRGSEQFF. In nucleotides, the CDR3 is TGTGCCAGCAGCCCGGCGGGACGGGGTAGTGAGCAGTTCTTC.

V gene TRBV6-2 or TRBV6-3 combines with J gene TRBJ2-5; 9 nucleotides align to TRBD2. The J call may be incorrect, as the DNA end agrees better with TRBJ2-7. This CDR3 is built from 14 residues. The germline CDR1 and CDR2 sequences are MNHEY and SVGEGT. This CDR3 is CASGAGTSMGEQYF. The CDR3 region has the DNA TGTGCCAGCGGTGCCGGGACTAGCATGGGCGAGCAGTACTTC.

In its sample, this clonotype was seen a few times. V and J are TRBV24-1 and TRBJ2-3; D is undetermined. Between the trimmed V and J ends, which lost 1 base and 6 bases, there was a span of 7 bases. There are 13 residues in the CDR3. Germline CDR1 reads KGHDR; CDR2 reads SFDVKD. CDR3 in amino acids: CATSDFLADTQYF. DNA of the CDR3: TGTGCCACCAGTGATTTCTTGGCGGATACGCAGTATTTT.

This clonotype has more than one count but fewer than ten. The chain combines TRBV10-3 with TRBJ2-6; TRBD2 is a possible D gene (7 bases). CDR1 and CDR2 from the germline V gene are ENHRY and SYGVKD. Trimming cost V 11 bases and J 0 bases, with 23 bases left between them. CDR3 length: 18 amino acids. This chain's CDR3 is CASDSRDYLISGANVLTF. Here the CDR3 DNA reads TGTGCCTCGGACAGCCGGGACTACCTAATCTCTGGGGCCAACGTCCTGACTTTC.

The chain joins TRBV6-1 to TRBJ2-3, with no clear D. The germline V gene has CDR1 MNHNS and CDR2 SASEGT. The CDR3 is 15 residues long. V was trimmed by 9 bases and J by 7 bases, leaving 23 bases between them. CDR3 amino acids: CASHLAAGRPYTQYF. As DNA, the CDR3 is TGTGCCAGTCACCTCGCGGCAGGCCGCCCTTATACGCAGTATTTT.

This clonotype was seen just once. The rearrangement joins TRBV30 to TRBJ1-2, with 7 bases lining up with TRBD1. The CDR3 spans 14 residues. After removal of 3 bases from V and 10 bases from J, the junction contained 14 bases not matched to a gene. CDR1 is GTSNPN and CDR2 is SVGIG in the germline V gene (reference sequence). In nucleotides, the CDR3 is TGTGCCTGGAGCGGTAACAGGGGATCAGGAGACTACACCTTC. This codes for CAWSGNRGSGDYTF.

The CDR3 sequence is CSAPVKRGSEQYF. CDR3 bases: TGCAGTGCCCCGGTGAAGCGGGGGAGCGAGCAGTACTTC. V gene TRBV20-1 combines with J gene TRBJ2-7, with 8 bases that match TRBD2. Germline V gene sequence: CDR1 DFQATT, CDR2 SNEGSKA (reference sequence). V was clipped by 6 bases and J by 6 bases; unmatched bases: 10. The CDR3 runs to 13 residues.